This T cell receptor (beta chain) was found in a study of cytomegalovirus exposure and HLA in healthy donors. Study summary: The use of the same platform for the 100 to 150 validation repertoires and the approximately 690 first-cohort repertoires was reported by a later analysis.

TCRdb's table, derived via immunoSEQ multiplex PCR, lists solely in-frame clones and lacks some. This sample has 200,000 to 250,000 clones, with over 65% found just once. V gave up 3 bases and J gave up 8 bases, with 16 bases separating them. CDR3 size: 15 residues. CDR1 is MNHNS, CDR2 SASEGT, per germline. The receptor comes from a woman between 18 and 29 years old in good health and CMV-seronegative. The chain links TRBV6-1 to TRBJ1-4, with D hard to call. The specimen sequenced was PBMCs. The CDR3 DNA sequence: TGTGCCAGCAGTGATCTCATACCGGCGATCGAAAAACTGTTTTTT. Translated: CASSDLIPAIEKLFF.